This TCR beta chain was retrieved from a study of T cell clonotyping in hematopoietic cell transplantation. Time point in this sample: recipient sample about 28 days before transplant, after cytoreduction. Recipients were bled about 28 days pretransplant and at posttransplant days 30, 100, 180. As for this clone: The antigen is unknown.

The repertoire was sequenced with immunoSEQ multiplex PCR; TCRdb's copy has only in-frame clones and lacks some. This sample has about 3,300 clones, with 95% found just once. Study-wide results and limits: CD4 and CD8 repertoire contributions could not be separated without sorting.

This CDR3 is built from 16 residues. The germline CDR1 and CDR2 sequences are MNHEY and SMNVEV (reference sequence). V was pared by 2 bases and J by 1 base, with 14 bases between. V is TRBV27 and J is TRBJ1-1; D is unclear. This clonotype was sampled from a woman aged 45-59 years with chronic myeloid leukemia. Some clones in this sample may be carry-over from other donors' samples. Sequencing was performed on peripheral blood mononuclear cells, taken before stem cell transplant. CDR3 sequence: CASSLMAATKNTEAFF. CDR3 bases: TGTGCCAGCAGTTTAATGGCAGCAACTAAGAACACTGAAGCTTTCTTT.